These T cell receptor beta chains were read from a single sample in a study of T cells expressing NK-cell markers. TCRdb re-called the 5' RACE reads; one entry per CDR3 protein, DNA not given. The sample has roughly 450,000 distinct CDR3 sequences; the top ten hold more than 1.4%. Sequenced input: blood T cells: a sorted CD56 or NKG2C T cell subset, CD4+ or CD8+ T cells, or bulk PBMC T cells (not recorded which). These receptors originate from a woman between 45 and 60 years old in good health. CDR3s include the opening cysteine and the closing phenylalanine or tryptophan. Each record gives: J gene, V gene, CDR3 protein.

j_gene: TRBJ2-1; v_gene: TRBV29-1; CDR3aa: CSLGLGYNEQFF
j_gene: TRBJ2-3; v_gene: TRBV24-1; CDR3aa: CATSDLQQGFPTDTQYF
j_gene: TRBJ2-4; v_gene: TRBV12-3/TRBV12-4; CDR3aa: CASSLGRLRNIQYF
j_gene: TRBJ2-7; v_gene: TRBV7-9; CDR3aa: CASSRGQPQYF
j_gene: TRBJ2-2; v_gene: TRBV30; CDR3aa: CAWGLVNTGELFF
j_gene: TRBJ1-3; v_gene: TRBV5-5; CDR3aa: CASSLEETGNTIYF
j_gene: TRBJ2-1; v_gene: TRBV29-1; CDR3aa: CSVRRVVGNEQFF
j_gene: TRBJ2-1; v_gene: TRBV7-9; CDR3aa: CASSQIRVNYNEQFF
j_gene: TRBJ1-6; v_gene: TRBV5-1; CDR3aa: CASSLGLPGSPLHF
j_gene: TRBJ1-1; v_gene: TRBV30; CDR3aa: CAWRKPGQGYFAEAFF
j_gene: TRBJ2-7; v_gene: TRBV12-3/TRBV12-4; CDR3aa: CASSRGLAGYEQYF
j_gene: TRBJ2-1; v_gene: TRBV10-2; CDR3aa: CASSESVWGSYNEQFF
j_gene: TRBJ2-2; v_gene: TRBV14; CDR3aa: CASSVLTGTGELFF
j_gene: TRBJ2-1; v_gene: TRBV20-1; CDR3aa: CSARDRASGGNEQFF
j_gene: TRBJ2-5; v_gene: TRBV7-9; CDR3aa: CASSPRTVQETQYF
j_gene: TRBJ2-3; v_gene: TRBV10-2; CDR3aa: CASSEPTDTQYF
j_gene: TRBJ2-5; v_gene: TRBV4-1; CDR3aa: CASSQGRSVIQETQYF
j_gene: TRBJ2-1; v_gene: TRBV6-6; CDR3aa: CASRRTSGNNEQFF
j_gene: TRBJ2-7; v_gene: TRBV12-3/TRBV12-4; CDR3aa: CASSPSWDDSYEQYF
j_gene: TRBJ2-2; v_gene: TRBV12-3/TRBV12-4; CDR3aa: CASSRTAGGLPGELFF
j_gene: TRBJ1-5; v_gene: TRBV5-6; CDR3aa: CASSQYRVNQPQHF
j_gene: TRBJ2-2; v_gene: TRBV2; CDR3aa: CASRGDLGELFF
j_gene: TRBJ2-1; v_gene: TRBV4-1; CDR3aa: CASSQEKGRQFF
j_gene: TRBJ2-3; v_gene: TRBV27; CDR3aa: CASSLQGVFADTQYF
j_gene: TRBJ1-1; v_gene: TRBV7-9; CDR3aa: CASSPRDSFTEAFF
j_gene: TRBJ2-5; v_gene: TRBV20-1; CDR3aa: CSAGPSSGSFGETQYF
j_gene: TRBJ2-1; v_gene: TRBV4-1; CDR3aa: CASSLTLGLAGTEQFF
j_gene: TRBJ1-5; v_gene: TRBV7-9; CDR3aa: CASSSDSYQPQHF
j_gene: TRBJ2-5; v_gene: TRBV3-1; CDR3aa: CASSQEAAPRGYF
j_gene: TRBJ2-1; v_gene: TRBV20-1; CDR3aa: CSARIKISSYNEQFF
j_gene: TRBJ2-1; v_gene: TRBV3-1; CDR3aa: CASSQPTLAGVGNEQFF
j_gene: TRBJ2-7; v_gene: TRBV5-1; CDR3aa: CASSFSIAGGPLPEQYF
j_gene: TRBJ1-5; v_gene: TRBV12-3/TRBV12-4; CDR3aa: CASRISFSNQPQHF
j_gene: TRBJ1-1; v_gene: TRBV5-1; CDR3aa: CASSFTTGENTEAFF